Each of the 9 T cell receptor beta chains below was sequenced from the same sample in a study of CD8 T cells in Susac syndrome. RNA, at about 0.45 to 1 ug, was reverse transcribed with random hexamers. Each CDR3 protein is one row after TCRdb ran MiXCR on the immunoSEQ multiplex PCR reads. The repertoire holds under 150,000 distinct CDR3 sequences, with 90% to 95% as singletons. The sequenced sample was CD8+ T cells from PBMCs. The receptor source for this set is a human donor with multiple sclerosis.

This chain connects TRBV6-1 to TRBJ1-5; D is unclear. Trimming pared 7 bases from V and 3 bases from J, leaving 16 bases between. The CDR3 contains 15 residues. The germline V gene has CDR1 MNHNS and CDR2 SASEGT. Here the CDR3 DNA reads TGTGCCAGCATCAAATGGGGAGCTGACAATCAGCCCCAGCATTTT. Amino acids: CASIKWGADNQPQHF.

The V gene is TRBV13, the J gene TRBJ2-7, with 7 nucleotides matching TRBD2. After removal of 5 bases from V and 5 bases from J, the junction contained 18 bases not matched to a gene. Germline loops: CDR1 PRHDT, CDR2 FYEKMQ (reference sequence). The CDR3 covers 17 residues. In nucleotides, the CDR3 is TGTGCCAGCAGCATCAACCCCCTAGCTGGAGCGGGAAACGAGCAGTACTTC. This encodes CASSINPLAGAGNEQYF.

The V call is TRBV7-9, the J call TRBJ1-2; the D gene is possibly TRBD1 (5 bases). Deletions cut 2 bases from V and 8 bases from J, with 15 bases between. The CDR3 consists of 14 residues. Germline V gene sequence: CDR1 SEHNR, CDR2 FQNEAQ (reference sequence). As DNA, the CDR3 is TGTGCCAGCAGCTTAACCGGCAGGGAGGACGGCTACACCTTC. Protein product: CASSLTGREDGYTF.

In DNA, the CDR3 is TGTGCCAGCAGTTACCTGGGGGCCGGGAGCAATGAGCAGTTCTTC. It translates to CASSYLGAGSNEQFF. The chain employs TRBV6-2 or TRBV6-3 and TRBJ2-1; D is perhaps TRBD1 or TRBD2 (6 bases each). There are 15 residues in the CDR3. The V end lost 2 bases, the J end lost 6 bases, and 14 bases lay between the germline ends. Germline CDR1 reads MNHEY; CDR2 reads SVGEGT.

In nucleotides, the CDR3 is TGTGCCAGCAGCTTCAAGGGGAGCTCTGGAAACACCATATATTTT. It is translated as CASSFKGSSGNTIYF. The chain is built from TRBV7-9 and TRBJ1-3; maybe TRBD1 (5 bases). The V gene's germline CDR1 is SEHNR and CDR2 FQNEAQ (reference sequence). The CDR3 is 15 residues long. With 3 bases removed from V and 0 bases from J, the gap between germline ends came to 9 bases.

This chain uses TRBV30 with TRBJ2-2; the D gene could be TRBD1 or TRBD2 (5 bases each). Per germline, CDR1 GTSNPN and CDR2 SVGIG (reference sequence). This CDR3 region has 13 residues. V was pared by 0 bases and J by 6 bases, with 8 bases between. The CDR3 coding sequence is TGTGCCTGGAGTGTATCGGGGCCCGGGGAGCTGTTTTTT. Its protein is CAWSVSGPGELFF.

This clonotype was observed once. The chain has TRBV7-9 and TRBJ2-5; no firm D call. The CDR3 extends over 13 amino acids. Trimming pared 5 bases from V and 4 bases from J, leaving 11 bases between. Per the germline V gene, CDR1 is SEHNR and CDR2 is FQNEAQ (reference sequence). The CDR3 sequence: CASSPPDGETQYF. The CDR3, as DNA: TGTGCCAGCAGCCCCCCAGATGGAGAGACCCAGTACTTC.

This chain uses TRBV28 with TRBJ2-4; 13 positions agree with TRBD2. This CDR3 contains 19 residues. The V gene's germline CDR1 is MDHEN and CDR2 SYDVKM. With V trimmed by 2 bases and J by 0 bases, 7 bases remained unmatched. The CDR3 bases are TGTGCCAGCAGTTTACTCGGGACTAGCGGGGCGGGAGCCAAAAACATTCAGTACTTC. Amino acids: CASSLLGTSGAGAKNIQYF.

The V call is TRBV12-5, the J call TRBJ2-1; 12 positions agree with TRBD2. Germline assignment: CDR1 LGHNT and CDR2 FRNRAP. J gave up 7 bases and V 3 bases, and 10 bases lay outside the gene matches. This CDR3 region has 17 residues. The CDR3 is CASGFRLAGEVENEQFF. The CDR3 nucleotides read TGTGCTAGTGGTTTCCGACTAGCGGGAGAGGTTGAGAATGAGCAGTTCTTC.